These 3 T cell receptor beta chains share one sample of origin, sequenced in a study of shared T cell receptors in the human thymus (dated by TCRdb to about 2021). Libraries were made using the immunoSEQ multiplex PCR assay. TCRdb limited this immuneACCESS table to in-frame rearrangements with V and J called. A share of clones is missing; checked studies link under half to unresolved V genes, and the rest is unexplained. The sample yields 500,000 to 750,000 clones; over 75% were counted once. Around 0.0099% of the sample goes to the ten largest clones. The data were also submitted as part of a second study, on human thymus T cells.

Sequencing was done on a sample of thymocytes. All receptors derive from a boy in the first two years of life with a congenital heart defect. Donor details come from another sample of the same person, matched by shared clones.

The V gene is TRBV6-5, the J gene TRBJ1-5; weak D call: TRBD1 (5 bases). The germline V and J ends were trimmed by 5 bases and 2 bases, with 13 bases remaining between them. This CDR3 contains 15 residues. The V gene's germline CDR1 is MNHEY and CDR2 SVGAGI. Here the CDR3 reads CASSQLAGGNQPQHF. CDR3 DNA sequence: TGTGCCAGCAGTCAACTGGCGGGGGGCAATCAGCCCCAGCATTTT.

This clone was recorded a few times. This CDR3 reads CARSSRSLRGNTIYF. The CDR3 DNA sequence: TGTGCCAGAAGCTCACGGTCTCTTCGAGGAAACACCATATATTTT. The gene calls are TRBV5-3 and TRBJ1-3, with no clear D. TRBV5-3 is an open reading frame, and its role is uncertain. This CDR3 is built from 15 residues. V lost 3 bases and J 4 bases, leaving 14 bases between the germline ends.

The V and J genes are TRBV7-8 and TRBJ2-5, with 11 bases identical to TRBD1. This CDR3 has 15 amino acids. Germline CDR1 and CDR2: SGHVS and FQNEAQ. V lost 5 bases and J lost 5; bases outside the gene matches: 7. CDR3 region: CASSPRDRGCETQYF. The CDR3 DNA sequence: TGTGCCAGCAGCCCGAGGGACAGGGGGTGTGAGACCCAGTACTTC.